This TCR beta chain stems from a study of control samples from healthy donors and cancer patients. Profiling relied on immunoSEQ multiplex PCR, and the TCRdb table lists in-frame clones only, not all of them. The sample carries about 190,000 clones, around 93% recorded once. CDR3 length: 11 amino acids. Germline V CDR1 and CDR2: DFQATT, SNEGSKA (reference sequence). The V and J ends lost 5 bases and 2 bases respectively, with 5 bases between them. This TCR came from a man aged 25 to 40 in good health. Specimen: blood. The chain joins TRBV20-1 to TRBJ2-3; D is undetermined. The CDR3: CSAAVTDTQYF. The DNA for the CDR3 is TGCAGTGCTGCAGTCACAGATACGCAGTATTTT.